The 2 T cell receptor beta chains presented below share a single source sample, sequenced in a study of blood T cell repertoires in COVID-19. Generated by immunoSEQ multiplex PCR, the TCRdb table keeps only in-frame clones and is missing some. In the table there are fewer than 300,000 clones, 75% to 95% of which are singletons. What was sequenced was PBMCs or T cells enriched from blood (not recorded which). All receptors come from a woman aged 25 to 39 who had recovered from COVID-19.

J is TRBJ2-3 and V is TRBV4-1; possibly TRBD2 for D (5 bases). CDR1 is MGHRA and CDR2 is YSYEKL in the germline V gene. V was pared by 2 bases and J by 2 bases, with 8 bases between. The CDR3 covers 14 residues. The CDR3 nucleotides are TGCGCCAGCAGCCAACGGGATTTCACAGATACGCAGTATTTT. Residues: CASSQRDFTDTQYF.

The V and J genes are TRBV29-1 and TRBJ1-1; 9 nucleotides align to TRBD1. J gave up 1 base and V 5 bases, and 11 bases lay outside the gene matches. In germline, CDR1 is SQVTM, CDR2 ANQGSEA. The CDR3 extends over 16 amino acids. CDR3 region: CSVPTGTGWGNTEAFF. The CDR3 nucleotides are TGCAGCGTTCCCACAGGGACAGGGTGGGGGAACACTGAAGCTTTCTTT.